The 32 T cell receptor beta chains in this list originate from one sample, sequenced in a study of blood T cell repertoires in COVID-19. Using immunoSEQ multiplex PCR, the repertoire was profiled, and TCRdb retains in-frame clones only, with some absent. The table has almost 200,000 clones, around 89% seen once. The specimen was PBMCs or T cells enriched from blood (not recorded which). The receptors were gathered from a woman younger than 35 who had recovered from COVID-19.

This sequence joins TRBV28 and TRBJ1-2; 11 nucleotides agree with TRBD1. Germline-derived CDR1 and CDR2 are MDHEN and SYDVKM. The ends lost 8 bases at V and 3 bases at J; junction bases unmatched: 14. This CDR3 has 17 amino acids. CDR3 residues: CASSGADRGQGDYGYTF. The CDR3 coding sequence is TGTGCCAGCTCCGGCGCGGACAGGGGGCAGGGGGACTATGGCTACACCTTC.

This clone has a single count. This chain joins TRBV9 and TRBJ1-6, with 10 bases lining up with TRBD1. Per the germline V gene, CDR1 is SGDLS and CDR2 is YYNGEE. The CDR3 loop spans 15 amino acids. After removal of 4 bases from V and 10 bases from J, the junction contained 8 bases not matched to a gene. CDR3 amino acids: CASSPTQGQGSPLHF. DNA for the CDR3: TGTGCCAGCAGCCCCACCCAGGGACAGGGGTCACCCCTCCACTTT. Complete variable domain (other parts from reference TRBV9 and TRBJ1-6): DSGVTQTPKHLITATGQRVTLRCSPRSGDLSVYWYQQSLDQGLQFLIQYYNGEERAKGNILERFSAQQFPDLHSELNLSSLELGDSALYFCASSPTQGQGSPLHFGNGTRLTVT.

As concerns this clone: The DNA is omitted, as the CDR3 cannot be located on it reliably, and the CDR3 follows TCRdb's listing. The chain joins TRBV12-3 or TRBV12-4 to TRBJ1-1; TRBD1, the table's D call, was not compared with the DNA. The CDR3 is 12 amino acids long, termini counted. The CDR3: CASSLVGQGTFF.

This clone occurred once. This chain uses TRBV6-5 with TRBJ1-3; the D gene is possibly TRBD1 (6 bases). V was clipped by 10 bases and J by 7 bases, with 20 bases between them. CDR3 length: 14 residues. Germline V gene data show CDR1 as MNHEY and CDR2 as SVGAGI. This chain's CDR3 is CATKRGGSENTIYF. CDR3 DNA sequence: TGTGCCACCAAGAGGGGGGGAAGTGAGAACACCATATATTTT.

J is TRBJ1-5 and V is TRBV28; D perhaps matches TRBD1 (5 bases). Germline values: CDR1 MDHEN, CDR2 SYDVKM. The V and J ends lost 1 base and 6 bases respectively, with 10 bases between them. There are 14 residues in the CDR3. The CDR3 loop is CASSLYTGVQPQHF. The CDR3 bases are TGTGCCAGCAGTTTATACACGGGGGTTCAGCCCCAGCATTTT.

The chain employs TRBV6-5 and TRBJ1-3, with D possibly TRBD1 on 5 matching bases. The CDR3 sequence is 15 residues long. The V and J ends lost 6 bases and 2 bases respectively, with 14 bases between them. Germline CDR1 MNHEY, CDR2 SVGAGI. The CDR3 nucleotides read TGTGCCAGCAGATTTAATCAGGGCACTGGAAACACCATATATTTT. This sequence encodes CASRFNQGTGNTIYF.

The rearrangement uses TRBV2 and TRBJ2-1, with a possible D match to TRBD1 (6 bases). Germline V gene data show CDR1 as SNHLY and CDR2 as FYNNEI. Trimming stripped 9 bases from V and 5 bases from J, with 11 bases between. This CDR3 comprises 12 residues. CDR3 region: CARSGTHNEQFF. The CDR3 nucleotides read TGTGCCAGATCAGGGACACACAATGAGCAGTTCTTC.

This chain uses TRBV28 with TRBJ1-6; 8 positions agree with TRBD1. Per the germline V gene, CDR1 is MDHEN and CDR2 is SYDVKM. The CDR3 has 15 amino acids. The trim removed 3 bases at V and 8 bases at J, leaving 6 bases unmatched. The CDR3 spells CASSFSDRGDSPLHF. In nucleotides, the CDR3 is TGTGCCAGCAGTTTCTCCGACAGGGGTGATTCACCCCTCCACTTT.

V and J are TRBV10-3 and TRBJ1-2; tentative D call: TRBD1 (6 bases). The CDR3 extends over 16 amino acids. Trimming pared 4 bases from V and 5 bases from J, leaving 20 bases between. CDR1 is ENHRY and CDR2 is SYGVKD in the germline V gene. The CDR3 coding sequence is TGTGCCATCAGTGTTGAAGAGGGGGTAACTGCTTATGGCTACACCTTC. Its protein is CAISVEEGVTAYGYTF.

J is TRBJ2-7 and V is TRBV6-6; possible D gene TRBD1, 6 bases. Between the trimmed V and J ends, which lost 7 bases and 4 bases, there was a span of 17 bases. The CDR3 contains 14 residues. Per germline, CDR1 MNHNY and CDR2 SVGAGI (reference sequence). CDR3 in DNA: TGTGCCAGCATTTCGGGCTCGGACAGATACGAGCAGTACTTC. This sequence encodes CASISGSDRYEQYF.

In its sample, this clone was seen once. V and J are TRBV7-9 and TRBJ1-1; D gene ambiguous. The V and J ends lost 5 bases and 6 bases respectively, with 10 bases between them. The CDR3 is made up of 12 amino acids. Germline-derived CDR1 and CDR2 are SEHNR and FQNEAQ (reference sequence). The CDR3 coding sequence is TGTGCCAGCAGCCTCCTCCTTCCTGAAGCTTTCTTT. Translating it yields CASSLLLPEAFF.

V usage is TRBV28 and J usage is TRBJ2-1; no definite D call. CDR1 is MDHEN, CDR2 SYDVKM, per germline. CDR3 length equals 14 residues. Trimming shortened V by 4 bases and J by 3 bases, and 10 bases separated the two germline ends. The CDR3 sequence: CASSSPGFYNEQFF. The CDR3 DNA sequence: TGTGCCAGCAGTTCCCCGGGTTTCTACAATGAGCAGTTCTTC.

The chain joins TRBV30 to TRBJ1-3; no definite D call. This CDR3 spans 16 amino acids. Germline V gives CDR1 GTSNPN, CDR2 SVGIG (reference sequence). Trimming took off 0 bases at V and 0 bases at J, with 12 bases between the two ends. The CDR3 DNA sequence: TGTGCCTGGAGTGTAGGCAGGACTTCCTCTGGAAACACCATATATTTT. Translating gives CAWSVGRTSSGNTIYF.

Of note for this clone: Germline is not matched at one junction end, which may reflect a read error. This chain links TRBV28 with TRBJ1-5; D remains ambiguous. Germline assignment: CDR1 MDHEN and CDR2 SYDVKM. The CDR3 covers 15 residues. The CDR3 DNA reads as TGTGCTAGCAGTTTATTTGAGAGTTATGCCCAGCCCCAGCATTTT. This sequence encodes CASSLFESYAQPQHF.

V usage is TRBV11-2 and J usage is TRBJ1-5; 12 positions match TRBD1. Germline assignment: CDR1 SGHAT and CDR2 FQNNGV. The CDR3 consists of 15 residues. Trimming removed 4 bases from V and 6 bases from J; junction bases left unmatched: 4. The CDR3 region has the DNA TGTGCCAGCAGCTCCGGGACAGGGGGCCTTCAGCCCCAGCATTTT. Residues: CASSSGTGGLQPQHF.

This chain links TRBV4-1 with TRBJ2-7; tentative D call: TRBD1 (6 bases). Trimming removed 0 bases at V and 0 bases at J, with 15 bases between. The CDR3 loop spans 17 amino acids. Germline CDR1 is MGHRA and CDR2 is YSYEKL. For the CDR3, the DNA is TGCGCCAGCAGCCAAGACCCCGGGACATGGAGCTCCTACGAGCAGTACTTC. Translated: CASSQDPGTWSSYEQYF.

V usage is TRBV9 and J usage is TRBJ2-2; 14 bases are shared with TRBD2. The V and J ends lost 4 bases and 0 bases, in that order; junction bases with no gene match: 5. The CDR3 extends over 18 amino acids. The germline V gene has CDR1 SGDLS and CDR2 YYNGEE. CDR3 protein: CASSLGLAGGPNTGELFF. In DNA, the CDR3 is TGTGCCAGCAGCCTAGGACTAGCGGGGGGCCCGAACACCGGGGAGCTGTTTTTT. The variable domain in full, with the rest retrieved from reference TRBV9 and TRBJ2-2, is DSGVTQTPKHLITATGQRVTLRCSPRSGDLSVYWYQQSLDQGLQFLIQYYNGEERAKGNILERFSAQQFPDLHSELNLSSLELGDSALYFCASSLGLAGGPNTGELFFGEGSRLTVL.

This chain uses TRBV18 with TRBJ1-1, with D possibly matching TRBD1 (5 bases). The germline gives CDR1 KGHSH, CDR2 LQKENI. The V and J ends lost 4 bases and 4 bases respectively, with 19 bases between them. This CDR3 has 16 amino acids. This CDR3 reads CASSRFNSGRATEAFF. CDR3 nucleotides: TGTGCCAGCTCACGCTTCAATTCGGGCAGGGCCACTGAAGCTTTCTTT.

This clone was seen a single time. The V gene is TRBV15, the J gene TRBJ2-1; 10 bases fit TRBD1. The CDR3 extends over 17 amino acids. CDR1 and CDR2 (germline): LNHNV, YYDKDF (reference sequence). J was trimmed by 4 bases and V by 6 bases; bases with no gene match: 12. In DNA, the CDR3 is TGTGCCACCAGTGGGACAGGGGATCCCACGGGGTACAATGAGCAGTTCTTC. Its translation: CATSGTGDPTGYNEQFF.

Only a few counts were recorded for this clone. V and J are TRBV30 and TRBJ2-1; 9 bases fit TRBD2. This CDR3 comprises 15 residues. Germline V CDR1 and CDR2: GTSNPN, SVGIG (reference sequence). Trimming cost V 2 bases and J 6 bases; bases outside gene matches: 8. The DNA of the CDR3 is TGTGCCTGGAGTCCCCCGGGACTAGCAGGCAATGAGCAGTTCTTC. It is translated as CAWSPPGLAGNEQFF.

This sequence joins TRBV28 and TRBJ1-1; 7 bases map to TRBD1. The V gene end was trimmed by 7 bases and the J gene end by 1 base; junction bases not matched to a gene: 12. Germline CDR1 and CDR2: MDHEN and SYDVKM. The CDR3 length is 16 residues. CDR3 loop: CASTPRGRKRNTEAFF. The CDR3 nucleotides are TGTGCCAGCACCCCAAGGGGGCGGAAAAGGAACACTGAAGCTTTCTTT.

The chain employs TRBV12-3 or TRBV12-4 and TRBJ1-6, with TRBD1 matching over 8 bases. V trimming: 6 bases; J trimming: 7 bases; junction bases outside the gene matches: 2. The CDR3 covers 13 residues. This CDR3 reads CASSRTGNSPLHF. In DNA form, the CDR3 reads TGTGCCAGCAGCAGGACAGGGAATTCACCCCTCCACTTT.

V is TRBV12-3 or TRBV12-4 and J is TRBJ1-1, with a weak D call TRBD1 (5 bases). V gave up 3 bases and J gave up 7 bases, with 9 bases separating them. CDR3 size: 12 residues. CDR3 amino acids: CASSFSGIEAFF. For the CDR3, the DNA is TGTGCCAGCAGTTTCTCAGGGATTGAAGCTTTCTTT.

The CDR3 loop reads CSVGGRTGNYGYTF. The CDR3 bases are TGCAGCGTTGGGGGGAGGACAGGGAACTATGGCTACACCTTC. The V gene is TRBV29-1, the J gene TRBJ1-2, with 8 bases lining up with TRBD1. V lost 4 bases and J lost 2; bases outside the gene matches: 6. The CDR3 spans 14 residues. The germline gives CDR1 SQVTM, CDR2 ANQGSEA.

The chain employs TRBV9 and TRBJ2-1; 7 nucleotides align to TRBD1. The trim removed 4 bases at V and 0 bases at J, leaving 4 bases unmatched. This CDR3 spans 15 amino acids. Looked up from germline, CDR1 is SGDLS and CDR2 is YYNGEE. CDR3 sequence (DNA): TGTGCCAGCAGCTCCGGGACAGTCTCCTACAATGAGCAGTTCTTC. Translation gives CASSSGTVSYNEQFF. The full variable domain, in which reference TRBV9 and TRBJ2-1 provide the parts outside the CDR3, is DSGVTQTPKHLITATGQRVTLRCSPRSGDLSVYWYQQSLDQGLQFLIQYYNGEERAKGNILERFSAQQFPDLHSELNLSSLELGDSALYFCASSSGTVSYNEQFFGPGTRLTVL.

This clone turned up a few times. This chain links TRBV6-1 with TRBJ1-2; D gene ambiguous. CDR3 length: 12 residues. Trimming cost V 3 bases and J 5 bases, with 7 bases left between them. The germline V gene has CDR1 MNHNS and CDR2 SASEGT. CDR3 sequence (DNA): TGTGCCAGCAGTGACGAGGTATATGGCTACACCTTC. Protein product: CASSDEVYGYTF.

The chain has TRBV28 and TRBJ1-2; D unclear. This CDR3 is 13 amino acids long. The V and J ends lost 2 bases and 8 bases respectively, with 12 bases between them. CDR1 is MDHEN, CDR2 SYDVKM, per germline. The CDR3 protein is CASSLGRSPGYTF. In nucleotides, the CDR3 is TGTGCCAGCAGTTTAGGCCGTTCACCCGGCTACACCTTC.

This chain links TRBV27 with TRBJ1-1, with D perhaps matching TRBD1 (5 bases). Germline V CDR1 and CDR2: MNHEY, SMNVEV (reference sequence). This CDR3 contains 17 residues. Deletions cut 8 bases from V and 0 bases from J, with 22 bases between. This CDR3 is CASRRGRQGGLNTEAFF. The CDR3 nucleotides are TGTGCCAGCCGCCGCGGCCGGCAGGGTGGATTGAACACTGAAGCTTTCTTT.

The rearrangement links TRBV11-2 to TRBJ2-7; TRBD1 agrees at 8 bases. The J segment lost 3 bases and the V segment lost 1 base, leaving 2 bases of the junction unmatched. The CDR3 has 14 amino acids. CDR1 is SGHAT and CDR2 is FQNNGV in the germline V gene. The CDR3 loop is CASSLGTGLYEQYF. The CDR3 DNA is TGTGCCAGCAGCTTAGGGACAGGGCTCTACGAGCAGTACTTC.

The chain recombines TRBV9 with TRBJ2-5, with D unresolved. The V end lost 7 bases, the J end lost 1 base, and 5 bases lay between the germline ends. CDR1 SGDLS and CDR2 YYNGEE come from the germline V gene. The CDR3 covers 11 residues. CDR3 in amino acids: CASGSQETQYF. In DNA, the CDR3 is TGTGCCAGCGGCTCCCAAGAGACCCAGTACTTC.

The chain combines TRBV5-4 with TRBJ2-3; 10 bases are shared with TRBD2. V gave up 2 bases and J gave up 2 bases; unmatched junction bases: 8. Per germline, CDR1 SGHNT and CDR2 YYREEE (reference sequence). The CDR3 totals 17 residues. CDR3 protein: CASSFKPLAGPTDTQYF. The CDR3 DNA reads TGTGCCAGCAGCTTTAAGCCACTAGCGGGGCCCACAGATACGCAGTATTTT.

The chain recombines TRBV28 with TRBJ1-4; D gene uncertain. CDR3 length: 12 residues. The V end lost 5 bases, the J end lost 5 bases, and 6 bases lay between the germline ends. Germline V gene lookup returns CDR1 MDHEN and CDR2 SYDVKM. CDR3 region: CASSGGNEKLFF. CDR3 nucleotides: TGTGCCAGCAGTGGAGGAAATGAAAAACTGTTTTTT.